The 9 T cell receptor beta chains below were found in one sample sequenced in a study of shared clonotypes between healthy human individuals. Some clones are missing from TCRdb's copy, which holds only in-frame ones; the method was immunoSEQ multiplex PCR. The sample lists 950,000 to 1,100,000 clones, around 76% occurring once. Source material: memory CD4+ T cells sorted from blood. Subset denoted: CD45RA-negative fraction. The receptors were gathered from a man aged 18 to 29 in good health.

This clone was detected once. This chain connects TRBV7-8 to TRBJ1-2; no clear D gene. Germline CDR1 is SGHVS and CDR2 is FQNEAQ. V lost 4 bases to trimming and J lost 3 bases, with 9 bases between them. The length of the CDR3 is 13 residues. CDR3 nucleotide sequence: TGTGCCAGCAGCTCCACGGGGTACTATGGCTACACCTTC. Translated: CASSSTGYYGYTF.

The chain is built from TRBV6-5 and TRBJ1-1; perhaps TRBD1 as D (6 bases). The CDR3 is 13 amino acids. Trimming cost V 2 bases and J 8 bases, with 12 bases left between them. The germline V gene encodes CDR1 MNHEY and CDR2 SVGAGI. This chain's CDR3 is CASSYMEQGEAFF. The CDR3 coding sequence is TGTGCCAGCAGTTACATGGAACAGGGAGAAGCTTTCTTT.

The chain joins TRBV7-2 to TRBJ2-7; D is unresolved. CDR1 and CDR2 from the germline V gene are SGHTA and FQGNSA. This CDR3 spans 12 amino acids. V lost 3 bases and J 9 bases, leaving 12 bases between the germline ends. The CDR3 spells CASSFDSPGQYF. The CDR3 DNA follows: TGTGCCAGCAGCTTCGACTCCCCCGGGCAGTACTTC.

This clone has a handful of counts. The same CDR3 can be traced to other DNA sequences in this sample. This rearrangement joins TRBV19 to TRBJ2-5; D is unresolved. From germline, CDR1 is LNHDA and CDR2 SQIVND (reference sequence). The ends were cut back, 3 bases at V and 4 bases at J, with 6 bases in the middle. The CDR3 sequence is 12 residues long. The CDR3 sequence: CASSITGETQYF. CDR3 bases: TGTGCCAGTAGTATCACGGGAGAGACCCAGTACTTC.

The chain recombines TRBV6-6 with TRBJ2-5; no clear D gene. V lost 4 bases, J lost 6 bases, and 6 bases lay in between. The CDR3 length is 11 residues. Per germline, CDR1 MNHNY and CDR2 SVGAGI (reference sequence). CDR3 protein: CASSSPKTQYF. Written as DNA, the CDR3 is TGTGCCAGCAGTTCCCCGAAGACCCAGTACTTC.

J is TRBJ2-2 and V is TRBV11-2; TRBD1 matches 7 bases. Losses at the gene ends were 5 bases for V and 3 bases for J; bases not matched to a gene: 9. CDR1 and CDR2 (germline): SGHAT, FQNNGV. The CDR3 spans 16 residues. In DNA, the CDR3 is TGTGCCAGCAGCATGACAGGGCGGCGGGACACCGGGGAGCTGTTTTTT. Translated: CASSMTGRRDTGELFF.

In DNA, the CDR3 is TGTGCCAGCAGCCCCACAGTGACTCTGGCTGGAAACACCATATATTTT. It codes for CASSPTVTLAGNTIYF. The gene calls are TRBV9 and TRBJ1-3, with unresolved D. This CDR3 contains 16 residues. The germline gives CDR1 SGDLS, CDR2 YYNGEE. V lost 4 bases and J lost 2, with 16 bases in between.

This chain connects TRBV6-1 to TRBJ2-1, with 9 bases lining up with TRBD2. The germline gives CDR1 MNHNS, CDR2 SASEGT. The trim removed 6 bases at V and 5 bases at J, leaving 5 bases unmatched. The CDR3 is 14 amino acids. CDR3 in amino acids: CASSLAGANNEQFF. The CDR3 DNA follows: TGTGCCAGCAGCTTAGCGGGAGCCAACAATGAGCAGTTCTTC.

V is TRBV9 and J is TRBJ2-1; tentative D call: TRBD2 (5 bases). Looked up from germline, CDR1 is SGDLS and CDR2 is YYNGEE. Trimming removed 0 bases from V and 7 bases from J, with 11 bases in between. The CDR3 is 14 amino acids. As DNA, the CDR3 is TGTGCCAGCAGCGTAGCGGAGGTCGGTAATGAGCAGTTCTTC. Its translation is CASSVAEVGNEQFF.